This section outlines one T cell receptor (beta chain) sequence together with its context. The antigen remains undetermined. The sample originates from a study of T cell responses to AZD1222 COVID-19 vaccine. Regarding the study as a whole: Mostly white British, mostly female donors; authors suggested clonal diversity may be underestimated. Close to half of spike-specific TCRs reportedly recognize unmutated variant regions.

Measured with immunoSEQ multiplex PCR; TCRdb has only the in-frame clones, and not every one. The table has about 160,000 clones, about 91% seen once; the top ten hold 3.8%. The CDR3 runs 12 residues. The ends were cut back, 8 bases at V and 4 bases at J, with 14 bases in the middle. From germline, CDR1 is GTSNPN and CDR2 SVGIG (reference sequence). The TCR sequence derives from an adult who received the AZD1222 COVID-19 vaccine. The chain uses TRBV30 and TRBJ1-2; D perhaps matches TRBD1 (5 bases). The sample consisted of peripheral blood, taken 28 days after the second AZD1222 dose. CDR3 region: CAQAQGAYGYTF. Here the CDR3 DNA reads TGTGCCCAAGCCCAGGGAGCCTATGGCTACACCTTC.